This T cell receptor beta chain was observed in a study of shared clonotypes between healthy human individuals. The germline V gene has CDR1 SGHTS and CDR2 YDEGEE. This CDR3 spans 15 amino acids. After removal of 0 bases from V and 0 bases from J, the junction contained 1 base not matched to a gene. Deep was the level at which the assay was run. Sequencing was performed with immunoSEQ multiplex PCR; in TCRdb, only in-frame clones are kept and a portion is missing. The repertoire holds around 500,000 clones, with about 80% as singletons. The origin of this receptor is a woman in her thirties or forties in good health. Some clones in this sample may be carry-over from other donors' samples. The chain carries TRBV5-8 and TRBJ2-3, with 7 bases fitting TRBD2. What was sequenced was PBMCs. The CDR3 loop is CASSLGAGSTDTQYF. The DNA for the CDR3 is TGTGCCAGCAGCTTGGGAGCGGGGAGCACAGATACGCAGTATTTT.